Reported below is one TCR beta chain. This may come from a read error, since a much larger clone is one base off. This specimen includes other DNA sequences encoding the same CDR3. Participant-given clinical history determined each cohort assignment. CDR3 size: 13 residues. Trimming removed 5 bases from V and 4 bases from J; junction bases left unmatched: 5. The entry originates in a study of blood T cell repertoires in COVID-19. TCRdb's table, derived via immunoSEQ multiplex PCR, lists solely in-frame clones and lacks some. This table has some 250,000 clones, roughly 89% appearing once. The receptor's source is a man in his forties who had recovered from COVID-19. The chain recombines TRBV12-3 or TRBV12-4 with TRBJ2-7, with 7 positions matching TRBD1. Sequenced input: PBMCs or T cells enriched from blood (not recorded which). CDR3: CASSRNRGYEQYF. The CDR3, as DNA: TGTGCCAGCAGTCGAAACAGGGGATACGAGCAGTACTTC.